Below, one TCR beta chain is given with its context. Its antigen is unknown. PCR primers comprised 60 Vbeta and 13 Jbeta primers. Sequencing was performed with immunoSEQ multiplex PCR; in TCRdb, only in-frame clones are kept and a portion is missing. The repertoire holds some 130,000 clones, with roughly 80% as singletons. The record originates from a study of cytomegalovirus exposure and HLA in healthy donors. General study points: As a later analysis showed, a missense DCLRE1C variant was linked to trimming of TCR beta V- and J-genes.

This TCR came from a middle-aged man in good health and CMV-seronegative. Sequencing used PBMCs.

The CDR3 DNA is TGTGCCAGCAGCGAGCGGGAGGTTGGATTAGAGACCCAGTACTTC. It encodes CASSEREVGLETQYF. The chain has TRBV2 and TRBJ2-5; 9 nucleotides match TRBD2. Looked up from germline, CDR1 is SNHLY and CDR2 is FYNNEI. The CDR3 covers 15 residues. With V trimmed by 6 bases and J by 4 bases, 9 bases remained unmatched.